This entry lists 27 T cell receptor beta chains sequenced from one sample in a study of blood T cell repertoires in COVID-19. TCRdb keeps only in-frame clones here, not all; method: immunoSEQ multiplex PCR. This table has a few hundred thousand clones, roughly 80% appearing once. The material sequenced was peripheral blood. The source is an elderly woman with COVID-19, enrolled during active disease.

V gene TRBV6-6 combines with J gene TRBJ1-1; D not certain. CDR3 length equals 14 residues. Trimming pared 6 bases from V and 6 bases from J, leaving 17 bases between. The germline CDR1 and CDR2 sequences are MNHNY and SVGAGI (reference sequence). CDR3 coding DNA: TGTGCCAGCAGAGCACCCGATATAAGCGCTGAAGCTTTCTTT. Amino acids: CASRAPDISAEAFF.

The chain has TRBV24-1 and TRBJ2-5, with D maybe TRBD1 (6 bases). Per germline, CDR1 KGHDR and CDR2 SFDVKD. The CDR3 has 15 residues. V gave up 1 base and J gave up 4 bases, with 12 bases separating them. The CDR3 spells CATSDLKGVGETQYF. CDR3 DNA sequence: TGTGCCACCAGTGATTTAAAGGGGGTCGGAGAGACCCAGTACTTC.

The chain has TRBV7-9 and TRBJ2-7; TRBD2 is a possible D gene (6 bases). Trimming took 3 bases from V and 7 from J, leaving 13 bases between them. CDR1 SEHNR and CDR2 FQNEAQ come from the germline V gene (reference sequence). This CDR3 has 13 residues. The CDR3 spells CASSFISGGEQYV. Written as DNA, the CDR3 is TGTGCCAGCAGCTTTATATCCGGAGGGGAGCAGTACGTC.

The chain combines TRBV24-1 with TRBJ2-2; D perhaps matches TRBD1 (6 bases). The CDR3 has 14 residues. The germline V gene encodes CDR1 KGHDR and CDR2 SFDVKD. V dropped 3 bases and J dropped 4 bases, with 8 bases sitting between them. The CDR3 sequence is CATSDPGVTGELFF. The CDR3 DNA reads TGTGCCACCAGTGATCCAGGGGTCACCGGGGAGCTGTTTTTT.

The chain is built from TRBV5-5 and TRBJ2-7; D unclear. This CDR3 has 13 residues. Between the trimmed V and J ends, which lost 5 bases and 0 bases, there was a span of 9 bases. CDR1 is SGHKS, CDR2 YYEKEE, per germline (reference sequence). In DNA, the CDR3 is TGTGCCAGCAGGACTGTCAACTCCTACGAGCAGTACGTC. It codes for CASRTVNSYEQYV.

The chain joins TRBV4-2 to TRBJ2-7; 9 nucleotides match TRBD2. Germline V gene sequence: CDR1 LGHNA, CDR2 YNFKEQ. The length of the CDR3 is 14 residues. V was pared by 6 bases and J by 4 bases, with 7 bases of the junction left unmatched. CDR3 amino acids: CASSHPAGGYEQYV. In nucleotides, the CDR3 is TGTGCCAGCAGTCATCCGGCGGGAGGGTACGAGCAGTACGTC.

The V call is TRBV3-1 (or the pseudogene TRBV3-2), the J call TRBJ1-1; no clear D. This CDR3 has 13 amino acids. The germline V gene has CDR1 LGHDT and CDR2 YNNKEL (reference sequence). V shed 2 bases and J shed 1 base, with 5 bases lying between them. This CDR3 reads CASSQIQNTEAFF. The CDR3 coding sequence is TGTGCCAGCAGCCAAATACAGAACACTGAAGCTTTCTTT.

V is TRBV28 and J is TRBJ2-7; D may be TRBD2 (6 bases). Germline values: CDR1 MDHEN, CDR2 SYDVKM. The CDR3 covers 13 residues. V shed 9 bases and J shed 4 bases, with 16 bases lying between them. The chain's CDR3 is CASGGASYYEQYV. The CDR3 region has the DNA TGTGCCAGTGGCGGGGCTTCTTATTACGAGCAGTACGTC.

The J gene is TRBJ1-2, the V gene TRBV3-1 (or the pseudogene TRBV3-2); D unresolved. The CDR3 has 12 amino acids. The germline V gene has CDR1 LGHDT and CDR2 YNNKEL (reference sequence). V shed 4 bases and J shed 3 bases, with 6 bases lying between them. The CDR3 sequence is CASSPSDYGYTF. The CDR3 DNA sequence: TGTGCCAGCAGCCCTTCGGACTATGGCTACACCTTC.

This chain links TRBV7-8 with TRBJ1-2; 10 positions agree with TRBD1. This CDR3 has 16 residues. V trimming: 0 bases; J trimming: 7 bases; junction bases outside the gene matches: 8. The V gene's germline CDR1 is SGHVS and CDR2 FQNEAQ. The DNA of the CDR3 is TGTGCCAGCAGCTTAGCCGTCGGACAGGGGGTTTTTGGCTACACCTTC. This codes for CASSLAVGQGVFGYTF. Based on the CDR3 plus reference TRBV7-8 and TRBJ1-2, the full variable domain is GAGVSQSPRYKVAKRGQDVALRCDPISGHVSLFWYQQALGQGPEFLTYFQNEAQLDKSGLPSDRFFAERPEGSVSTLKIQRTQQEDSAVYLCASSLAVGQGVFGYTFGSGTRLTVV.

This rearrangement joins TRBV6-5 to TRBJ2-7; D is unresolved. This CDR3 contains 14 residues. The ends were cut back, 2 bases at V and 2 bases at J, with 10 bases in the middle. Germline CDR1 and CDR2: MNHEY and SVGAGI. CDR3 loop: CASSYRPGPYEQYV. The DNA for the CDR3 is TGTGCCAGCAGTTACCGACCGGGTCCCTACGAGCAGTACGTC.

The CDR3 loop is CAWSRENTEAFF. CDR3 sequence (DNA): TGTGCCTGGAGCCGCGAGAACACTGAAGCTTTCTTT. The genes are TRBV30 and TRBJ1-1; D remains ambiguous. Trimming shortened V by 3 bases and J by 1 base, and 6 bases separated the two germline ends. Germline CDR1 and CDR2: GTSNPN and SVGIG (reference sequence). The CDR3 is 12 residues long.

This chain joins TRBV19 and TRBJ1-1; tentative D call: TRBD1 (5 bases). The germline V and J ends were trimmed by 6 bases and 1 base, with 18 bases remaining between them. CDR1 and CDR2 (germline): LNHDA, SQIVND (reference sequence). This CDR3 is built from 16 residues. For the CDR3, the DNA is TGTGCCAGTAGGCGGACACCGGCTTCTACGAACACTGAAGCTTTCTTT. This codes for CASRRTPASTNTEAFF. The full variable domain, rest sourced from reference TRBV19 and TRBJ1-1, is DGGITQSPKYLFRKEGQNVTLSCEQNLNHDAMYWYRQDPGQGLRLIYYSQIVNDFQKGDIAEGYSVSREKKESFPLTVTSAQKNPTAFYLCASRRTPASTNTEAFFGQGTRLTVV.

The chain uses TRBV11-2 and TRBJ1-1; D is possibly TRBD1 (6 bases). The length of the CDR3 is 16 residues. Germline V CDR1 and CDR2: SGHAT, FQNNGV. Trimming left V 4 bases short and J 1 base short, with 16 bases between. The CDR3 loop reads CASSSIRGRGNTEAFF. The CDR3 DNA follows: TGTGCCAGCAGCTCAATACGAGGCAGGGGGAACACTGAAGCTTTCTTT.

The rearrangement links TRBV12-3 or TRBV12-4 to TRBJ1-2; a weak D match, TRBD1 (6 bases). The CDR3 is 12 amino acids. Trimming pared 4 bases from V and 7 bases from J, leaving 10 bases between. CDR3 sequence: CASSSGGFGYTF. The CDR3 region has the DNA TGTGCCAGCAGTTCGGGGGGCTTTGGCTACACCTTC.

V is TRBV4-3 and J is TRBJ2-6; no definite D call. Germline lookup yields CDR1 LGHNA and CDR2 YSLEER. This CDR3 has 14 residues. The V gene lost 4 bases and the J gene lost 4 bases, with 8 bases spanning the gap. CDR3: CASSPSAGANVLTF. The CDR3 nucleotides are TGCGCCAGCAGCCCCAGCGCAGGGGCCAACGTCCTGACTTTC.

This chain joins TRBV11-3 and TRBJ1-1, with TRBD1 as a possible D gene (5 bases). CDR1 is SGHNT, CDR2 YENEEA, per germline. CDR3 length: 14 residues. V gave up 1 base and J gave up 4 bases, with 10 bases separating them. The CDR3 sequence: CASSLVGDTTEAFF. The CDR3 DNA sequence: TGTGCCAGCAGCTTAGTAGGGGATACCACTGAAGCTTTCTTT.

J is TRBJ2-1 and V is TRBV19, with 9 bases fitting TRBD1. From germline, CDR1 is LNHDA and CDR2 SQIVND (reference sequence). This CDR3 contains 14 residues. V gave up 0 bases and J gave up 13 bases; unmatched junction bases: 7. The CDR3 here is CASSIDRDRVGQFF. CDR3 in DNA: TGTGCCAGTAGTATAGATAGGGACAGGGTTGGACAGTTCTTC.

CDR3 nucleotide sequence: TGTGCCAGCAGCTCCGGGGGGGCGGACACTGAAGCTTTCTTT. This translates into CASSSGGADTEAFF. This chain uses TRBV7-9 with TRBJ1-1; perhaps TRBD1 as D (6 bases). The CDR3 spans 14 residues. Per germline, CDR1 SEHNR and CDR2 FQNEAQ (reference sequence). V was cut by 4 bases and J by 3 bases, with 12 bases left in between.

The genes are TRBV25-1 and TRBJ1-1; tentatively, D is TRBD1 (6 bases). CDR3 length equals 15 residues. The V gene lost 5 bases and the J gene lost 4 bases, with 17 bases spanning the gap. Germline CDR1 and CDR2: MGHDK and SYGVNS. The CDR3 DNA sequence: TGTGCCAGCAGTAACTGGGGGACACCCGGCACTGAAGCTTTCTTT. Encoded protein: CASSNWGTPGTEAFF.

This clone was seen a handful of times. This chain uses TRBV3-1 (or the pseudogene TRBV3-2) with TRBJ1-5; 7 positions agree with TRBD1. The CDR3 runs 14 residues. Germline V gene data show CDR1 as LGHDT and CDR2 as YNNKEL (reference sequence). The V gene end was trimmed by 4 bases and the J gene end by 2 bases; junction bases not matched to a gene: 2. The DNA of the CDR3 is TGTGCCAGCAGCCTAACAGGGGGCAATCAGCCCCAGCATTTT. It specifies CASSLTGGNQPQHF.

This sequence joins TRBV6-2 or TRBV6-3 and TRBJ2-6, with D perhaps TRBD2 (6 bases). The CDR3 is made up of 15 amino acids. The V gene lost 0 bases and the J gene lost 4 bases, with 7 bases spanning the gap. The germline CDR1 and CDR2 sequences are MNHEY and SVGEGT. In nucleotides, the CDR3 is TGTGCCAGCAGTTACTCGCGGGGAGGGGCCAACGTCCTGACTTTC. Translated: CASSYSRGGANVLTF.

V gene TRBV6-2 or TRBV6-3 combines with J gene TRBJ2-7; D unresolved. CDR3 size: 13 residues. Germline lookup yields CDR1 MNHEY and CDR2 SVGEGT. Trimming cost V 0 bases and J 7 bases, with 10 bases left between them. The CDR3 nucleotides read TGTGCCAGCAGTTACTCTTTAAACACGGAGCAGTACTTC. Its translation: CASSYSLNTEQYF.

This clone was seen a handful of times. The gene calls are TRBV24-1 and TRBJ2-7; 7 nucleotides match TRBD1. The J segment lost 4 bases and the V segment lost 2 bases, leaving 7 bases of the junction unmatched. CDR3 size: 15 residues. The germline CDR1 and CDR2 sequences are KGHDR and SFDVKD. CDR3 nucleotides: TGTGCCACCAGTGATTCCGACAGGGTTGGTTACGAGCAGTACTTC. Translated, it gives CATSDSDRVGYEQYF.

A few counts support this clone. V gene TRBV5-6 combines with J gene TRBJ1-2; D is possibly TRBD1 (6 bases). The V and J ends lost 3 bases and 4 bases respectively, with 13 bases between them. CDR1 is SGHDT, CDR2 YYEEEE, per germline. The CDR3 totals 14 residues. The chain's CDR3 is CASSSWGLRYGYTF. In nucleotides, the CDR3 is TGTGCCAGCAGCTCCTGGGGGCTCCGCTATGGCTACACCTTC.

The chain carries TRBV2 and TRBJ1-1; D not certain. The CDR3 sequence is 12 residues long. Germline CDR1 reads SNHLY; CDR2 reads FYNNEI. Trimming took off 4 bases at V and 2 bases at J, with 5 bases between the two ends. In nucleotides, the CDR3 is TGTGCCAGCAGTGCCCTTAACACTGAAGCTTTCTTT. It specifies CASSALNTEAFF.

A few counts support this clone. This chain joins TRBV10-3 and TRBJ1-1; D is perhaps TRBD1 (5 bases). The germline CDR1 and CDR2 sequences are ENHRY and SYGVKD. CDR3 length: 14 residues. Trimming shortened V by 4 bases and J by 6 bases, and 15 bases separated the two germline ends. CDR3 amino acids: CAISGGTAGAEAFF. CDR3 DNA sequence: TGTGCCATCAGTGGGGGCACGGCTGGCGCTGAAGCTTTCTTT.